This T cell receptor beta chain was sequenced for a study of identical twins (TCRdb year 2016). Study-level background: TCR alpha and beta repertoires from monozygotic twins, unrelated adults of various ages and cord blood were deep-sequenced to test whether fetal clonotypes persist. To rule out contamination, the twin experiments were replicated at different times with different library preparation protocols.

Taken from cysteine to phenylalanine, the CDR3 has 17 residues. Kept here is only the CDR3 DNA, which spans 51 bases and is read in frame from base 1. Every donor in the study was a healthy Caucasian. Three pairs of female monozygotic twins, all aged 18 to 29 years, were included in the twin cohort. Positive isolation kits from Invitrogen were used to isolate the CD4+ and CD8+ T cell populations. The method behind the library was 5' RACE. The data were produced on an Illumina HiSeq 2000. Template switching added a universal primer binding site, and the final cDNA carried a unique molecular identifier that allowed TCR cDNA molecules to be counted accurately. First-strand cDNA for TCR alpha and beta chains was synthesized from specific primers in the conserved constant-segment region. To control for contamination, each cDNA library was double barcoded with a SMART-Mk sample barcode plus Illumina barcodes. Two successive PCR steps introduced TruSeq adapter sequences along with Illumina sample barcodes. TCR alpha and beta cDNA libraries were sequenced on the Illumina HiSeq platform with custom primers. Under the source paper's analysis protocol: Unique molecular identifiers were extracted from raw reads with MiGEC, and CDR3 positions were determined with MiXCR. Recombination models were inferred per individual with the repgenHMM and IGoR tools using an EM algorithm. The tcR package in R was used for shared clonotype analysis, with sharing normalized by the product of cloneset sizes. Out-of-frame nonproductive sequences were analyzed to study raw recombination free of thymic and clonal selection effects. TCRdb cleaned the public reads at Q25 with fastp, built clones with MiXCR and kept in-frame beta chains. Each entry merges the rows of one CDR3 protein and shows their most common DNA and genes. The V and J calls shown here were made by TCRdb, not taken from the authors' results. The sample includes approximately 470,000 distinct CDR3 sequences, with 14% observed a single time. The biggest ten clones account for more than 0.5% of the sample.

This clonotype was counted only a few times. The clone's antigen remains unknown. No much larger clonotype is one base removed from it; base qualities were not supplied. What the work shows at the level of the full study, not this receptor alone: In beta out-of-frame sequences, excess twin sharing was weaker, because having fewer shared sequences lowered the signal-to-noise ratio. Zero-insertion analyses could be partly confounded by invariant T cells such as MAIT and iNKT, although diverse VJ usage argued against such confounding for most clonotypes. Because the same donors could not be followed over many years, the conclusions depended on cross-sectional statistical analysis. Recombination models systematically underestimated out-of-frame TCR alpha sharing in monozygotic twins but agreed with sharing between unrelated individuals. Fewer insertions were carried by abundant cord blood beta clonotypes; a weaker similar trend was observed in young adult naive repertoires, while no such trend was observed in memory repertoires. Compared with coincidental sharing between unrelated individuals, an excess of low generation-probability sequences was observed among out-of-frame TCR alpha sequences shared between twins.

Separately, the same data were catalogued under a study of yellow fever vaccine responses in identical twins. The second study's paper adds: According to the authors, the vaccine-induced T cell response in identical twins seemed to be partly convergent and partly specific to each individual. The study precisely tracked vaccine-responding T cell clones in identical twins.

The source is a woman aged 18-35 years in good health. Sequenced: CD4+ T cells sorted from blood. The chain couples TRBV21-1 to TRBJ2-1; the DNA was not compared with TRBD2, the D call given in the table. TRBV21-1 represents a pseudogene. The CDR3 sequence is CASSKVASGREDNEQFF. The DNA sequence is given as TGTGCCAGCAGCAAAGTAGCCAGCGGGAGGGAGGACAATGAGCAGTTCTTC.